This T cell receptor (beta chain) was identified during a study of OX40 agonist ivuxolimab in advanced cancers. Germline V CDR1 and CDR2: GTSNPN, SVGIG (reference sequence). V lost 3 bases and J 10 bases, leaving 22 bases between the germline ends. The CDR3 covers 15 residues. This table comes from immunoSEQ multiplex PCR, and its TCRdb copy is limited to in-frame clones, with some not included. The data hold around 40,000 clones, with more than 75% observed a single time. Excluded were patients having autoimmune disease history or systemic immunosuppression. The sequence came from an adult with an advanced solid tumor such as melanoma, head and neck, liver or kidney cancer. This chain uses TRBV30 with TRBJ2-4; D possibly corresponds to TRBD2 (7 bases). The input for sequencing was CD4+ or CD8+ T cells sorted from blood, taken in a trial of the OX40 agonist ivuxolimab. This CDR3 is CAWSARGGRVRIQYF. The CDR3 DNA follows: TGTGCCTGGAGCGCAAGGGGGGGAAGGGTTCGAATTCAGTACTTC.